This record looks at one T cell receptor (beta chain) sequence and its context. Its antigen remains unknown. The length of the CDR3 is 12 residues. V was trimmed by 4 bases and J by 0 bases, leaving 6 bases between them. Germline V lookup: CDR1 SQVTM, CDR2 ANQGSEA. The data originate from a study of CD8+ T cells in alopecia areata. As for the study in general: It was oral tofacitinib, at 5 to 10 mg twice daily, that treated patients received. General study results and limits: Scalp lesions, especially in alopecia totalis/universalis, had higher clonality than normal scalp.

Extracted from the samples, RNA was reverse transcribed into cDNA to serve as the sequencing template. The repertoire was sequenced with immunoSEQ multiplex PCR; TCRdb's copy has only in-frame clones and lacks some. The table has some 120,000 clones, around 60% seen once. The sample in question was CD4+ T cells sorted from blood, obtained at week 0. The chain couples TRBV29-1 to TRBJ1-2; possible D gene TRBD1, 5 bases. The origin of this receptor is a human donor with alopecia areata. The CDR3 loop reads CSVVTANYGYTF. DNA of the CDR3: TGCAGCGTTGTGACAGCTAACTATGGCTACACCTTC.